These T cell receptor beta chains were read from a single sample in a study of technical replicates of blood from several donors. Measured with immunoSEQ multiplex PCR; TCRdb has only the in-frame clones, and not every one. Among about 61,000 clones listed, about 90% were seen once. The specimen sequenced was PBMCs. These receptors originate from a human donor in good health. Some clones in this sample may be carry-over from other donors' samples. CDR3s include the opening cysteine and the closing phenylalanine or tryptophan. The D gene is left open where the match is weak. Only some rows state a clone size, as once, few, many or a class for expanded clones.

TGTGCCAGCAGTTACTCGTCGGGAGACTCCTACGAGCAGTACTTC,CASSYSSGDSYEQYF,TRBJ2-7,.,TRBV6-5,.
TGTGCCAGCAACCCAGGGTGGGGGCTGACCTACGAGCAGTACTTC,CASNPGWGLTYEQYF,TRBJ2-7,.,TRBV27,.
TGTGCCAGCAGTTACCGGGGGGCCTCCGGTGAGACCCAGTACTTC,CASSYRGASGETQYF,TRBJ2-5,.,TRBV6-5,.
TGCGCCAGCAGCTGGACTAGCGGGAAAACCTACGAGCAGTACTTC,CASSWTSGKTYEQYF,TRBJ2-7,.,TRBV5-1,TRBD2
TGTGCCAGCAAAAATTCCGGGAACCAAGAGACCCAGTACTTC,CASKNSGNQETQYF,TRBJ2-5,.,TRBV7-9,.
TGCGCCAGCAGCTTGGGGGGAGACAATGAGCAGTTCTTC,CASSLGGDNEQFF,TRBJ2-1,.,TRBV5-1,.
TGTGCCAGCAGCTTATCGTCGCGGTGGGATACGCAGTATTTT,CASSLSSRWDTQYF,TRBJ2-3,.,TRBV7-6,.
TGTGCCACCAGCAGCCCGACAGGTCTGAACACTGAAGCTTTCTTT,CATSSPTGLNTEAFF,TRBJ1-1,.,TRBV15,.
TGTGCCAGCAGCTCCATTAGAGGGCGCGACTATGGCTACACCTTC,CASSSIRGRDYGYTF,TRBJ1-2,.,TRBV7-6,.
TGTGCCAGCAGTCTTACACAGGGGGCGGCAACCGGGGAGCTGTTTTTT,CASSLTQGAATGELFF,TRBJ2-2,.,TRBV9,TRBD1
TGTGCCAGCAGTGCCGACAGGGGATATGGCTACACCTTC,CASSADRGYGYTF,TRBJ1-2,.,TRBV27,TRBD1
TGTGCCAGCAGCACCGCTAGCGGGAGTAAAGAGACGAACACCGGGGAGCTGTTTTTT,CASSTASGSKETNTGELFF,TRBJ2-2,once,TRBV7-9,TRBD2
TGTGCCAGCTCGCCCAAGAAATCGGGAGGAAACACCATATATTTT,CASSPKKSGGNTIYF,TRBJ1-3,many,TRBV18,.
TGTGCCAGCAGGACAGGTTTTAGCGAGCAGTACTTC,CASRTGFSEQYF,TRBJ2-7,.,TRBV6-1,.
TGTGCCAGCAGCCTACAGGGGGCGTTAAAACCCCCCTACAATGAGCAGTTCTTC,CASSLQGALKPPYNEQFF,TRBJ2-1,.,TRBV7-6,TRBD1